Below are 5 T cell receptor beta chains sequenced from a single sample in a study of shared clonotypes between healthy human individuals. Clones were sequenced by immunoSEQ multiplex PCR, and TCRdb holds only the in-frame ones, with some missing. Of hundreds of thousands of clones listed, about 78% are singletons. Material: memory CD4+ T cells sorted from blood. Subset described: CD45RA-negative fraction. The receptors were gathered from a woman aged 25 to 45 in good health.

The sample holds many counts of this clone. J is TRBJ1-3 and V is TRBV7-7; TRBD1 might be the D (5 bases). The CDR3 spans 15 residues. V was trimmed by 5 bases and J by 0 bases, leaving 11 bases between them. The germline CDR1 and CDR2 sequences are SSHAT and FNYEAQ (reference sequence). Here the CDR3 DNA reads TGTGCCAGCAGCCACGGGACGGACTCTGGAAACACCATATATTTT. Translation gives CASSHGTDSGNTIYF.

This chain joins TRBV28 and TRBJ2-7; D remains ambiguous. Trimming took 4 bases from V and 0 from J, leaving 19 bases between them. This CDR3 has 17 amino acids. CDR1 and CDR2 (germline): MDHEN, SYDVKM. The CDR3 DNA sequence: TGTGCCAGCAGTTCCCCCTTGGCGACCAAAGGCTCCTACGAGCAGTACTTC. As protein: CASSSPLATKGSYEQYF.

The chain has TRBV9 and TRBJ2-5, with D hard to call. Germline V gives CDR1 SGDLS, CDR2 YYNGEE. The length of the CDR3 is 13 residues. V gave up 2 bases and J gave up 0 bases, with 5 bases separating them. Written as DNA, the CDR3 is TGTGCCAGCAGCGTTTCGAACCAAGAGACCCAGTACTTC. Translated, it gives CASSVSNQETQYF.

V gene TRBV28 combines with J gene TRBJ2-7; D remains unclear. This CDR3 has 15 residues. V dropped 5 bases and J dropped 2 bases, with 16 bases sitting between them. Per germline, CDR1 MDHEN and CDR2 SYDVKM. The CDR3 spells CASSQERYQTYEQYF. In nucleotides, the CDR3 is TGTGCCAGCAGTCAGGAGCGCTATCAAACCTACGAGCAGTACTTC.

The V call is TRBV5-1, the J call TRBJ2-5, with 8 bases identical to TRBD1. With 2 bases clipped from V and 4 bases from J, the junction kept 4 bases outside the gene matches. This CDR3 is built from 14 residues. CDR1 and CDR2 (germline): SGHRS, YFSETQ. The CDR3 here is CASSFDRGGETQYF. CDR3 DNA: TGCGCCAGCAGCTTCGACAGGGGAGGAGAGACCCAGTACTTC.